Below are 9 T cell receptor beta chains sequenced from a single sample in a study of identical twins. TCRdb reprocessed the 5' RACE reads with MiXCR, giving one entry per CDR3 protein. The repertoire has approximately 1.8 million distinct CDR3 sequences, around 29% of them found once; the top ten carry 0.25% to 0.3%. Sequencing was carried out using cord blood. The receptors here all came from a newborn girl in good health.

This clonotype was counted many times. The genes are TRBV5-1 and TRBJ1-2; 8 nucleotides agree with TRBD1. The CDR3 consists of 17 residues. The V gene end was trimmed by 4 bases and the J gene end by 0 bases; junction bases not matched to a gene: 11. Germline CDR1 is SGHRS and CDR2 is YFSETQ. The CDR3 spells CASSLGQATSSNYGYTF. DNA of the CDR3: TGCGCCAGCAGCCTGGGACAGGCCACCTCTTCTAACTATGGCTACACCTTC.

The chain has TRBV12-3 or TRBV12-4 and TRBJ2-1, with TRBD2 matching over 14 bases. The V and J ends lost 5 bases and 2 bases, in that order; junction bases with no gene match: 8. This CDR3 contains 18 residues. The DNA of the CDR3 is TGTGCCAGCAGTCCCCAACCGGGACTAGCGGGGGCCTACAATGAGCAGTTCTTC. This codes for CASSPQPGLAGAYNEQFF.

This rearrangement joins TRBV7-8 to TRBJ2-3; TRBD2 matches at 10 bases. Losses at the gene ends were 6 bases for V and 4 bases for J; bases not matched to a gene: 7. Per the germline V gene, CDR1 is SGHVS and CDR2 is FQNEAQ. This CDR3 spans 15 amino acids. CDR3 sequence: CASSVTSGAADTQYF. In DNA form, the CDR3 reads TGTGCCAGCAGTGTTACTAGCGGGGCAGCAGATACGCAGTATTTT.

This clonotype was seen repeatedly, ten times or more. The rearrangement uses TRBV27 and TRBJ1-2; TRBD1 matches 8 bases. Trimming took 6 bases from V and 4 from J; bases not matched to a gene: 4. Germline CDR1 is MNHEY and CDR2 is SMNVEV (reference sequence). This CDR3 contains 13 residues. CDR3 DNA: TGTGCCAGCAGACGGACAGGGAGCTATGGCTACACCTTC. The encoded protein is CASRRTGSYGYTF.

This clonotype has a handful of counts. The rearrangement links TRBV10-1 to TRBJ2-4; TRBD1 matches at 11 bases. The CDR3 has 13 residues. Trimming at V came to 6 bases and at J to 9 bases, leaving 4 bases not matched to a gene. Germline values: CDR1 WNHNN, CDR2 SYGVQD (reference sequence). The CDR3 sequence: CASRSGTGGIQYF. The DNA for the CDR3 is TGCGCCAGCAGGTCCGGGACAGGGGGCATTCAGTACTTC.

V usage is TRBV29-1 and J usage is TRBJ2-1; TRBD2 matches at 11 bases. The end of the DNA aligns better with TRBJ2-7, so the J call may be wrong. Per germline, CDR1 SQVTM and CDR2 ANQGSEA. This CDR3 region has 14 residues. CDR3 loop: CSVGTSGSYNGQYF. The DNA for the CDR3 is TGCAGCGTTGGAACTAGCGGGAGCTACAATGGGCAGTACTTC.

The chain combines TRBV5-1 with TRBJ1-2; no clear D. Germline V gives CDR1 SGHRS, CDR2 YFSETQ. V was pared by 0 bases and J by 3 bases, with 12 bases between. The CDR3 loop spans 15 amino acids. The CDR3 coding sequence is TGCGCCAGCAGCTTGGGACACGGGTTGGACTATGGCTACACCTTC. This encodes CASSLGHGLDYGYTF.

The V and J genes are TRBV5-5 and TRBJ2-2, with 8 bases aligning to TRBD1. CDR3 length equals 16 residues. The germline V gene has CDR1 SGHKS and CDR2 YYEKEE (reference sequence). Germline trimming cut 0 bases from V and 3 bases from J; bases unmatched to any gene: 4. CDR3 in DNA: TGTGCCAGCAGCTTGGCGTGGACAGGGCACACCGGGGAGCTGTTTTTT. Residues: CASSLAWTGHTGELFF.

V is TRBV10-3 and J is TRBJ2-4; D is unresolved. The end of the DNA fits TRBJ2-7 better, so the J call may be wrong. CDR3 length: 13 residues. In germline, CDR1 is ENHRY, CDR2 SYGVKD. CDR3 DNA sequence: TGTGCCATCAGTGAGCCCGCTAGAAGCGAGCAGTACTTC. This sequence encodes CAISEPARSEQYF.